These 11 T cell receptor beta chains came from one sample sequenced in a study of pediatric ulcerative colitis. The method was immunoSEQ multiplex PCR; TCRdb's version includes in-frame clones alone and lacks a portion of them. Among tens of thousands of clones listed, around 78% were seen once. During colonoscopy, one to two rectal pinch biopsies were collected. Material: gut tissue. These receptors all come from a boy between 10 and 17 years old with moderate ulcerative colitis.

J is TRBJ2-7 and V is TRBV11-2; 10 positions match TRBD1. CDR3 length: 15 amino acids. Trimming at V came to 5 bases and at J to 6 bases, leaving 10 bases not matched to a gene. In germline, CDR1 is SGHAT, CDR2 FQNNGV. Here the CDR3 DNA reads TGTGCCAGCAGCCGAGGGACAGGGGTATCGGTCGAGCAGTACTTC. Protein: CASSRGTGVSVEQYF.

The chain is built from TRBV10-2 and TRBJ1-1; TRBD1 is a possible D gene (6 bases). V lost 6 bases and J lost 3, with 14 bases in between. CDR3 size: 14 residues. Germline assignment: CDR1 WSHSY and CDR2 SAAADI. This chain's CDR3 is CASRIQGWDTEAFF. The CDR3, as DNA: TGCGCCAGCAGAATACAGGGATGGGACACTGAAGCTTTCTTT.

The CDR3 DNA reads as TGTGCCAGCGGGCTAACAGGATCCTACAATGAGCAGTTCTTC. This encodes CASGLTGSYNEQFF. The chain is built from TRBV28 and TRBJ2-1; D may be TRBD1 (5 bases). Germline V gene data show CDR1 as MDHEN and CDR2 as SYDVKM. This CDR3 is 14 amino acids long. Trimming cost V 8 bases and J 1 base, with 12 bases left between them. The variable domain in full, with the rest retrieved from reference TRBV28 and TRBJ2-1, is DVKVTQSSRYLVKRTGEKVFLECVQDMDHENMFWYRQDPGLGLRLIYFSYDVKMKEKGDIPEGYSVSREKKERFSLILESASTNQTSMYLCASGLTGSYNEQFFGPGTRLTVL.

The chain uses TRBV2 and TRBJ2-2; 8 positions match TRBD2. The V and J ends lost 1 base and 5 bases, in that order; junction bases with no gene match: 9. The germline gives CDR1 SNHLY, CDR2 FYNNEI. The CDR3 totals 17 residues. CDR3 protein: CASSEVAAGGGTGELFF. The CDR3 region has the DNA TGTGCCAGCAGTGAAGTGGCGGCGGGAGGAGGGACCGGGGAGCTGTTTTTT. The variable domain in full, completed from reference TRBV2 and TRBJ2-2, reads EPEVTQTPSHQVTQMGQEVILRCVPISNHLYFYWYRQILGQKVEFLVSFYNNEISEKSEIFDDQFSVERPDGSNFTLKIRSTKLEDSAMYFCASSEVAAGGGTGELFFGEGSRLTVL.

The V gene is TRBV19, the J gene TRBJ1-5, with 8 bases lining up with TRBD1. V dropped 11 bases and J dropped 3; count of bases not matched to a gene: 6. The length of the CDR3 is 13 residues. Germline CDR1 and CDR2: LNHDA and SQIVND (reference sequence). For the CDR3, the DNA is TGTGCCGCCCGGACAGGGATCAATCAGCCCCAGCATTTT. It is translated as CAARTGINQPQHF.

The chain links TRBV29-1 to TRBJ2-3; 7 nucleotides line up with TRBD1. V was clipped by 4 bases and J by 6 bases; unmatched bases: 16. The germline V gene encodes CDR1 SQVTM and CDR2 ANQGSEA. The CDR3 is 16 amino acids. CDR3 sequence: CSVATGEALRSDTQYF. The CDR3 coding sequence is TGCAGCGTTGCCACAGGGGAAGCCCTACGGTCCGATACGCAGTATTTT.

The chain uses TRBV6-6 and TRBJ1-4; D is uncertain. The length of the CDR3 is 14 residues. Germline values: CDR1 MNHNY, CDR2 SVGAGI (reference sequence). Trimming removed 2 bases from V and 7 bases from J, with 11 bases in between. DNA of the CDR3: TGTGCCAGCAGTTACGATGGTATAGGTGAAAAACTGTTTTTT. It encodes CASSYDGIGEKLFF.

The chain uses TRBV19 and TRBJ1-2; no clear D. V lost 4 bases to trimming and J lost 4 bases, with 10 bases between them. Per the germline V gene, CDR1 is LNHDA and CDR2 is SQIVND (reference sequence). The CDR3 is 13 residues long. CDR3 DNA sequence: TGTGCCAGTAGTACCAGTGGTGGCTATGGCTACACCTTC. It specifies CASSTSGGYGYTF. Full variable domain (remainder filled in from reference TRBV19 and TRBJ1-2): DGGITQSPKYLFRKEGQNVTLSCEQNLNHDAMYWYRQDPGQGLRLIYYSQIVNDFQKGDIAEGYSVSREKKESFPLTVTSAQKNPTAFYLCASSTSGGYGYTFGSGTRLTVV.

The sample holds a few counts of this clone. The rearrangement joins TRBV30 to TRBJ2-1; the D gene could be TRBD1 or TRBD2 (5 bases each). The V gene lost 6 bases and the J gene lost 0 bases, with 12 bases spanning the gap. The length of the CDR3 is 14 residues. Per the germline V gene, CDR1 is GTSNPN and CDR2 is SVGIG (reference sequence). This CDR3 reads CACPWGSSYNEQFF. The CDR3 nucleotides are TGTGCCTGCCCTTGGGGGAGCTCCTACAATGAGCAGTTCTTC.

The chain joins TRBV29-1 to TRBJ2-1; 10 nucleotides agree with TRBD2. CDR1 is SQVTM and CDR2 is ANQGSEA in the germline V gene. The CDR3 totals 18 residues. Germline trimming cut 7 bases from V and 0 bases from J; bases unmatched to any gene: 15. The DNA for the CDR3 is TGCAGCGGGGCGGGGCTAGCGGGGGCCTGGGGCTCCTACAATGAGCAGTTCTTC. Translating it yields CSGAGLAGAWGSYNEQFF.

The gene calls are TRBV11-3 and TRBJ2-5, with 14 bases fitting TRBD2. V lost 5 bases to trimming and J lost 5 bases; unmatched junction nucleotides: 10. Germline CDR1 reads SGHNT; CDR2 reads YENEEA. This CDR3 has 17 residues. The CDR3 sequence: CASSPRGLAGVGETQYF. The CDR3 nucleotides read TGTGCCAGCAGCCCCCGGGGACTAGCGGGAGTCGGTGAGACCCAGTACTTC. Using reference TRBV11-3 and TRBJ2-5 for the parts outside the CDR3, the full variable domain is EAGVVQSPRYKIIEKKQPVAFWCNPISGHNTLYWYLQNLGQGPELLIRYENEEAVDDSQLPKDRFSAERLKGVDSTLKIQPAELGDSAVYLCASSPRGLAGVGETQYFGPGTRLLVL.